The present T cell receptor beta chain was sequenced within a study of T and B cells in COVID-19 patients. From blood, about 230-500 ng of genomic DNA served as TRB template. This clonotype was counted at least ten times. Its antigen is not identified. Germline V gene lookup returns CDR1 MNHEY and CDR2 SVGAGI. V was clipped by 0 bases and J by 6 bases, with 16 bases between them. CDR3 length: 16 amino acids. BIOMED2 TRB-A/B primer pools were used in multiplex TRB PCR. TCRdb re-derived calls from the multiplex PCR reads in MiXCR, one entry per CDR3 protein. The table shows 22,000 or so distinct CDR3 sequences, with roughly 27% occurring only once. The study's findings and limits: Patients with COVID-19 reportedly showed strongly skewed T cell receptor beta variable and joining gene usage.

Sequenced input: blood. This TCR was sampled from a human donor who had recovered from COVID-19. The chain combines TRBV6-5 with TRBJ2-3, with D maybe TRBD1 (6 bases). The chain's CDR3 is CASSYSEGGGSDTQYF. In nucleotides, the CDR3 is TGTGCCAGCAGTTACTCGGAAGGGGGTGGCTCCGATACGCAGTATTTT.